Sequencing of this T cell receptor beta chain was carried out in a study of T cell responses to AZD1222 COVID-19 vaccine. Study outcomes and limitations: Baseline seropositivity characterized only six AZD1222 recipients. Females made up more of the donors, who were largely white British, and clonal diversity may have come out too low.

Regarding this clone: What it binds is not known.

The germline V and J ends were trimmed by 2 bases and 6 bases, with 15 bases remaining between them. Germline V CDR1 and CDR2: PRHDT, FYEKMQ (reference sequence). CDR3 size: 15 residues. The table came from immunoSEQ multiplex PCR; TCRdb's copy has only in-frame clones and leaves some out. This sample has about 120,000 clones, with around 92% found just once. The chain carries TRBV13 and TRBJ2-3; D may be TRBD2 (6 bases). The receptor was isolated from an adult in good health. This sample comprised peripheral blood, obtained on day 0 of AZD1222 vaccination. For the CDR3, the DNA is TGTGCCAGCAGCTTACAGGGTTGGGGGGTGGATACGCAGTATTTT. Protein: CASSLQGWGVDTQYF.